Listed below are T cell receptor beta chains from one sample, sequenced in a study of human T cells and chemical hapten exposure. From the RACE reads, TCRdb called clonotypes with MiXCR, one entry per CDR3 protein. This sample yields 95,000 or so distinct CDR3 sequences, of which approximately 10% are seen a single time; roughly 3.1% belongs to the top ten. Sequencing was performed on whole blood, taken in connection with sensitization to the hapten diphenylcyclopropenone (DPC). These receptors all stem from a middle-aged woman with alopecia areata. Some clones in this sample may be carry-over from other donors' samples. The CDR3 runs from the conserved cysteine through the conserved F or W. The D gene is left open where the match is weak. Part of the rows lack a size; the others show once, few, many or a class for expanded clones.

>-|TRBV11-1|TRBJ2-7|many
CASSPTGIRGSYEQYF
TGTGCCAGCAGCCCCACGGGGATCCGGGGTTCCTACGAGCAGTACTTC
>-|TRBV6-2/TRBV6-3|TRBJ2-1|few
CASSYSGYNEQFF
TGTGCCAGCAGTTACTCGGGTTACAATGAGCAGTTCTTC
>-|TRBV6-1|TRBJ1-1|many
CASSVLQGGWGTEAFF
TGTGCCAGCAGTGTGCTGCAGGGAGGCTGGGGCACTGAAGCTTTCTTT
>-|TRBV6-1|TRBJ2-7|-
CASSVSASSYEQYF
TGTGCCAGCAGTGTGTCAGCGAGCTCCTACGAGCAGTACTTC
>-|TRBV4-2|TRBJ1-2|many
CASSQDLGGDYGYTF
TGTGCCAGCAGCCAAGATCTGGGGGGCGACTATGGCTACACCTTC
>-|TRBV28|TRBJ1-1|-
CASSSPLQRGAEAFF
TGTGCCAGCAGTTCCCCCCTCCAGAGGGGGGCTGAAGCTTTCTTT
>-|TRBV7-9|TRBJ2-1|many
CASSNPARGDHNEQFF
TGTGCCAGCAGCAACCCGGCCCGGGGCGACCACAATGAGCAGTTCTTC
>TRBD1|TRBV19|TRBJ2-5|-
CASSRRQGGETQYF
TGTGCCAGTAGTCGACGACAGGGGGGAGAGACCCAGTACTTC
>TRBD2|TRBV29-1|TRBJ2-3|many
CSGVAGDTQYF
TGCAGCGGAGTAGCGGGAGATACGCAGTATTTT
>TRBD1|TRBV19|TRBJ2-3|many
CASRGTAITPTDTQYF
TGTGCCAGTAGAGGGACAGCTATAACCCCCACAGATACGCAGTATTTT
>TRBD2|TRBV6-2/TRBV6-3|TRBJ2-1|few
CASSRTSGRGEQFF
TGTGCCAGCAGTCGTACTAGCGGGAGAGGTGAGCAGTTCTTC
>-|TRBV28|TRBJ1-5|many
CASSLERDQPQHF
TGTGCCAGCAGTTTAGAGAGGGATCAGCCCCAGCATTTT
>-|TRBV29-1|TRBJ2-7|many
CSARATGHEQYF
TGCAGCGCCCGGGCGACCGGCCACGAGCAGTACTTC
>-|TRBV20-1|TRBJ2-7|-
CGAVRPSSYEQYF
TGCGGTGCCGTACGACCCTCTTCCTACGAGCAGTACTTC